This TCR beta chain was recovered during a study of sequential checkpoint blockade in melanoma. Treatment indicated: randomized to nivolumab then ipilimumab (arm A) or the reverse (arm B). CDR1 SQVTM and CDR2 ANQGSEA come from the germline V gene. The V and J ends lost 5 bases and 5 bases respectively, with 16 bases between them. CDR3 length: 13 amino acids. The repertoire was sequenced with immunoSEQ multiplex PCR; TCRdb's copy has only in-frame clones and lacks some. The sample records about 5,500 clones, roughly two fifths being singletons. The clonotype was recovered from a human donor with melanoma. The sequences come from tumor tissue (inferred from file names), collected from a patient given nivolumab and ipilimumab in sequence. The rearrangement links TRBV29-1 to TRBJ2-7; the D gene is possibly TRBD1 (6 bases). The CDR3 spells CSVNLGADDEQYF. For the CDR3, the DNA is TGCAGCGTTAACCTGGGGGCGGACGACGAGCAGTACTTC.